This TCR beta chain was sequenced for a study of tumor and adjacent non-tumor tissue in lung cancer. The template was RNA from unsorted bulk tissue. More than 3 cm separated this lung sample from the edge of the tumor. This clonotype appeared many times. Germline loops: CDR1 SQVTM, CDR2 ANQGSEA. The ends were cut back, 6 bases at V and 0 bases at J, with 18 bases in the middle. This CDR3 comprises 15 residues. Three rounds of nested PCR, following a modified ARM-PCR protocol, produced the TCRbeta library. From the multiplex PCR reads, TCRdb called clonotypes with MiXCR, one entry per CDR3 protein. This table holds some 97,000 distinct CDR3 sequences, about 62% found once.

Sequenced sample: distant non-tumor lung tissue. The receptor comes from a man aged 25 to 40 with non-small cell lung cancer. V gene TRBV29-1 combines with J gene TRBJ2-7; D is unclear. The CDR3 DNA reads as TGCAGCGTCCCAAAAATTGGCGGATACTCCTACGAGCAGTACTTC. This encodes CSVPKIGGYSYEQYF.